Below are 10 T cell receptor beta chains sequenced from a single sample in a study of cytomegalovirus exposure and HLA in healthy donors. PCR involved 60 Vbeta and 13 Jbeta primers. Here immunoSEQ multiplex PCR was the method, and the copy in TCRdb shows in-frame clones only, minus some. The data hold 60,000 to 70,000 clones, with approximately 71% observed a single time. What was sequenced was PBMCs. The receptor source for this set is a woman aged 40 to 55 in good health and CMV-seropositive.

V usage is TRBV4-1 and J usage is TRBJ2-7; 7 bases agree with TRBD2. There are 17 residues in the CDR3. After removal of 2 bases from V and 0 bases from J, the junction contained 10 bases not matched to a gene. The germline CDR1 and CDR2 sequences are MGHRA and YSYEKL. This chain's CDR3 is CASSQTTGRGSSYEQYF. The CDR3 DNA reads TGCGCCAGCAGCCAAACCACGGGGAGGGGAAGCTCCTACGAGCAGTACTTC.

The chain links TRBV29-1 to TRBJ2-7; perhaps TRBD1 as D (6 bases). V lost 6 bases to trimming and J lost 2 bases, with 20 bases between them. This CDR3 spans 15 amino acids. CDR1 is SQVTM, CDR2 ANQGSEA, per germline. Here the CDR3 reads CSVRGGVVGTYEQYF. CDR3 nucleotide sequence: TGCAGCGTCAGGGGCGGCGTTGTTGGGACCTACGAGCAGTACTTC.

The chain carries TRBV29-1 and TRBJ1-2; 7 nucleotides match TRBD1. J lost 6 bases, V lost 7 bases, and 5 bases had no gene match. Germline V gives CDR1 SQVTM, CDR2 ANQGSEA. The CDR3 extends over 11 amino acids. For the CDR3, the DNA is TGCAGCGGCGAGGGGGCGGATGGCTACACCTTC. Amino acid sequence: CSGEGADGYTF.

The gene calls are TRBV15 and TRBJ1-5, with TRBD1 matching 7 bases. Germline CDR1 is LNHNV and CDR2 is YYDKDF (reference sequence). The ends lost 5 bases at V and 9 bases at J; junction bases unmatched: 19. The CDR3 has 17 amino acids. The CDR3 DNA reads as TGTGCCACCAGCGCCAGTAGCGGGACAGCGGTTTTGTGGCCCCAGCATTTT. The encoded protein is CATSASSGTAVLWPQHF.

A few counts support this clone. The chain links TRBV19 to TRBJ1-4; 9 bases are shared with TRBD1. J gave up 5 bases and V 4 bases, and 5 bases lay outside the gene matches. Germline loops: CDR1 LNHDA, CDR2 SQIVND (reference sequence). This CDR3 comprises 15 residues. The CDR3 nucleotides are TGTGCCAGTAGTAGCGCGACAGGGGGAAATGAAAAACTGTTTTTT. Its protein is CASSSATGGNEKLFF.

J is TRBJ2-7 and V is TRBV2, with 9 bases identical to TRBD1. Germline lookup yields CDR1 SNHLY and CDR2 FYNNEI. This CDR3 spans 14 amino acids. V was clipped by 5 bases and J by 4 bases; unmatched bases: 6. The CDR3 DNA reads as TGTGCCAGCAGTCAACCGGGACAGGGTTACGAGCAGTACTTC. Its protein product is CASSQPGQGYEQYF.

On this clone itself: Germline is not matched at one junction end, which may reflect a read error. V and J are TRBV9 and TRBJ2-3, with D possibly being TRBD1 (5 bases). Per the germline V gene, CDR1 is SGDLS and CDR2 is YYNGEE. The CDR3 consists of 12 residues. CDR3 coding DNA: TGTGCCAGCAGCGGGGGCACAGATACGCAATATTTT. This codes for CASSGGTDTQYF.

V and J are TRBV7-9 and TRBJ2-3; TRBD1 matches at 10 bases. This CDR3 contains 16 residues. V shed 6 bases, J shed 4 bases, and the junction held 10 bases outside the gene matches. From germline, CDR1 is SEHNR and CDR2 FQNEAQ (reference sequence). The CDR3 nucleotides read TGTGCCAGCAGTTCCCGACCGGGACAGGGGCCAGATACGCAGTATTTT. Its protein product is CASSSRPGQGPDTQYF.

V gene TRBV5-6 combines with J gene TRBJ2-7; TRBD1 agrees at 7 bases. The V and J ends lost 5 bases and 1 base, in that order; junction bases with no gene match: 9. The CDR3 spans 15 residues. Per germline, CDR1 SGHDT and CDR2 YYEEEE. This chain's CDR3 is CASSPLGQESYEQYF. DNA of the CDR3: TGTGCCAGCAGTCCCCTAGGACAGGAATCCTACGAGCAGTACTTC.

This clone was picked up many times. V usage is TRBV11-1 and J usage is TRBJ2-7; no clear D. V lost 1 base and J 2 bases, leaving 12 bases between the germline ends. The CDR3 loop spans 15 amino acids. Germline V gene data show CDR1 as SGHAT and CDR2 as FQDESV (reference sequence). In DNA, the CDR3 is TGTGCCAGCAGCTTAGAGGAGTACTCTACCTACGAGCAGTACTTC. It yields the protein CASSLEEYSTYEQYF.